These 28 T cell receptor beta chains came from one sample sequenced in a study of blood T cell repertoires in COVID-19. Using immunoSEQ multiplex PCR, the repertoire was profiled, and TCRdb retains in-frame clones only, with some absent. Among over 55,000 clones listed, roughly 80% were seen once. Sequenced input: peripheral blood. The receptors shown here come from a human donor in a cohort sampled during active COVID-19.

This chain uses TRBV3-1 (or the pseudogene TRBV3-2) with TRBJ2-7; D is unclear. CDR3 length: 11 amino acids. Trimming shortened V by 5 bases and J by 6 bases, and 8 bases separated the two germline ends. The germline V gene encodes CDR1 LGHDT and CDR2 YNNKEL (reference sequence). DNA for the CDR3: TGTGCCAGCAGCACAATATCCGAGCAGTACTTC. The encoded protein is CASSTISEQYF.

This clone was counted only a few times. CDR3 region: CASSFGLPGGNEQFF. The CDR3 nucleotides read TGTGCCAGCAGCTTTGGGCTCCCGGGGGGCAATGAGCAGTTCTTC. This chain connects TRBV11-2 to TRBJ2-1; 7 positions match TRBD2. The CDR3 length is 15 residues. CDR1 and CDR2 (germline): SGHAT, FQNNGV. V shed 3 bases and J 6 bases; nucleotides not matched to a gene: 8.

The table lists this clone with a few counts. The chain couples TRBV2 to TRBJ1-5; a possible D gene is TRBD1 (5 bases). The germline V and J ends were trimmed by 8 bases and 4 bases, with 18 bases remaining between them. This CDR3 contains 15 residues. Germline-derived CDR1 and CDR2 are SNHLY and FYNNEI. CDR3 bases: TGTGCCAGCGGTCAGTTCGGGGGTCGGAATCAGCCCCAGCATTTT. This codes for CASGQFGGRNQPQHF.

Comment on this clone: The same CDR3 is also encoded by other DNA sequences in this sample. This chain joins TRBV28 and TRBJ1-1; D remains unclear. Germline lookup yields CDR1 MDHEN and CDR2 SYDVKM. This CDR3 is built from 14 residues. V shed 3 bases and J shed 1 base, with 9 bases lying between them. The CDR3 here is CASSLWQENTEAFF. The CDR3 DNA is TGTGCCAGCAGTTTGTGGCAGGAGAACACTGAAGCTTTCTTT.

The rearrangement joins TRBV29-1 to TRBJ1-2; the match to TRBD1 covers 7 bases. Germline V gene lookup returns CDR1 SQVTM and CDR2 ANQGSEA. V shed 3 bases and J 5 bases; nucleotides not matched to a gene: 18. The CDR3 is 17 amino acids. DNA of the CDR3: TGCAGCGTTGACAGGGGGGAAGGGAATAAGGGCTATTATGGCTACACCTTC. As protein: CSVDRGEGNKGYYGYTF.

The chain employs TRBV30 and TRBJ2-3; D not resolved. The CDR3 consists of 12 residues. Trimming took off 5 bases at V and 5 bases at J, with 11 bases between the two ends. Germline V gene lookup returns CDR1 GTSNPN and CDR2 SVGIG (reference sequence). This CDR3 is CAWGPAGDTQYF. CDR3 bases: TGTGCCTGGGGGCCCGCCGGAGATACGCAGTATTTT. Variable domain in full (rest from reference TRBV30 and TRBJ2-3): SQTIHQWPATLVQPVGSPLSLECTVEGTSNPNLYWYRQAAGRGLQLLFYSVGIGQISSEVPQNLSASRPQDRQFILSSKKLLLSDSGFYLCAWGPAGDTQYFGPGTRLTVL.

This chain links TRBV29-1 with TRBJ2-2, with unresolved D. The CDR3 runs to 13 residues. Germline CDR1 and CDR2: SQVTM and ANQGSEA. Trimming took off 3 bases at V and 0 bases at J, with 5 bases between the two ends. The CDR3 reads CSVDRTNTGELFF. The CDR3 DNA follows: TGCAGCGTTGACAGAACGAACACCGGGGAGCTGTTTTTT.

CDR3 DNA sequence: TGTGCCAGCAGCGTTAGGGGAGGACGTACCGGCTACACCTTC. Its protein product is CASSVRGGRTGYTF. This chain connects TRBV7-9 to TRBJ1-2; a possible D gene is TRBD1 (5 bases). V lost 5 bases and J 8 bases, leaving 18 bases between the germline ends. Germline V gene sequence: CDR1 SEHNR, CDR2 FQNEAQ (reference sequence). The CDR3 sequence is 14 residues long.

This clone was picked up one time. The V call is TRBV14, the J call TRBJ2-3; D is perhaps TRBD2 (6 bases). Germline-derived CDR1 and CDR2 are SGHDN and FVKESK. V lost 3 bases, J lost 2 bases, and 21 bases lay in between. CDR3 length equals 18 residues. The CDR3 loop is CASSHTTAPGGDTDTQYF. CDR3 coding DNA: TGTGCCAGCAGCCATACAACTGCCCCTGGCGGGGACACAGATACGCAGTATTTT.

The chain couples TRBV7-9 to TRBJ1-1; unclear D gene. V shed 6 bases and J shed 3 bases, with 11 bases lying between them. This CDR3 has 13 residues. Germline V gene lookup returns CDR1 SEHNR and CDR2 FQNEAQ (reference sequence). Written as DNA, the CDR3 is TGTGCCAGCAGGCGCGCCGGTTACACTGAAGCTTTCTTT. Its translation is CASRRAGYTEAFF.

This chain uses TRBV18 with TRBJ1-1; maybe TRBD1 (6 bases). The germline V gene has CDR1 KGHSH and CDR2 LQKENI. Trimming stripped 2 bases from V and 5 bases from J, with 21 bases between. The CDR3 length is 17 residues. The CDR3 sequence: CASSPNFGGPEGTEAFF. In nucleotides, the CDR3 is TGTGCCAGCTCACCAAACTTCGGGGGGCCAGAGGGAACTGAAGCTTTCTTT.

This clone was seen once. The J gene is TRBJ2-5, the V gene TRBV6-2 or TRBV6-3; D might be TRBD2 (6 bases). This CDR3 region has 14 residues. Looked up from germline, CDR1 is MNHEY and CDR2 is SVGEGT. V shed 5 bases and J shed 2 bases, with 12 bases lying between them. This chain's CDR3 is CASSRSGSQETQYF. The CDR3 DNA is TGTGCCAGCAGTCGTTCCGGGAGTCAAGAGACCCAGTACTTC.

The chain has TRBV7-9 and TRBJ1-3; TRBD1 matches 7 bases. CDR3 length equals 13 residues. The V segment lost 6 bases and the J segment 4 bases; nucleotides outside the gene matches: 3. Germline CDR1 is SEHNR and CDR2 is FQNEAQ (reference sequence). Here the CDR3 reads CASRQGNGNTIYF. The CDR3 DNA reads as TGTGCCAGCAGACAGGGGAACGGAAACACCATATATTTT.

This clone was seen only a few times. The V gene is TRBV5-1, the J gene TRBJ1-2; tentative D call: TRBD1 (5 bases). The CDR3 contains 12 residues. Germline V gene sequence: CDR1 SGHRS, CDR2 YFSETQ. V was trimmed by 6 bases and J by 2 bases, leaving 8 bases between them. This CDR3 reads CASKRGNYGYTF. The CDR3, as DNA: TGCGCCAGCAAAAGGGGAAACTATGGCTACACCTTC. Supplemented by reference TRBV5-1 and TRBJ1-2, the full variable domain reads KAGVTQTPRYLIKTRGQQVTLSCSPISGHRSVSWYQQTPGQGLQFLFEYFSETQRNKGNFPGRFSGRQFSNSRSEMNVSTLELGDSALYLCASKRGNYGYTFGSGTRLTVV.

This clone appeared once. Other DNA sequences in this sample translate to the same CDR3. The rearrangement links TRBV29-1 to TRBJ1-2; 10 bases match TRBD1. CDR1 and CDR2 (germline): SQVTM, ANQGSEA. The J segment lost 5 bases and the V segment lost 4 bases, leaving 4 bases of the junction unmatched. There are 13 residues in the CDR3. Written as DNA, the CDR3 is TGCAGCGTTGTGGGACAGGGGATTTATGGCTACACCTTC. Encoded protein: CSVVGQGIYGYTF. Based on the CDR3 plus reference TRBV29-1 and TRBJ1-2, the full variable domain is SAVISQKPSRDICQRGTSLTIQCQVDSQVTMMFWYRQQPGQSLTLIATANQGSEATYESGFVIDKFPISRPNLTFSTLTVSNMSPEDSSIYLCSVVGQGIYGYTFGSGTRLTVV.

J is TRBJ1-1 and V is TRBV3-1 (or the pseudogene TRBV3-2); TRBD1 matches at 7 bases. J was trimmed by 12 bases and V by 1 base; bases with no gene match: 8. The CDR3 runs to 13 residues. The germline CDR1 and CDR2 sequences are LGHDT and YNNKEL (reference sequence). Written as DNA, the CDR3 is TGTGCCAGCAGCCAAGCGTTAAGACAGGGAACTTTCTTT. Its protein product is CASSQALRQGTFF.

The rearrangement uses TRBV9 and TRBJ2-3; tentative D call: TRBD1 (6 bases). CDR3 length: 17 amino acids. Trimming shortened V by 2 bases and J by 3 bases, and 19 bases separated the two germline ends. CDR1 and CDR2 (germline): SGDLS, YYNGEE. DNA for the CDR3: TGTGCCAGCAGCGTGCTAGGGGGTGGCAGGGGAACAGATACGCAGTATTTT. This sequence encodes CASSVLGGGRGTDTQYF.

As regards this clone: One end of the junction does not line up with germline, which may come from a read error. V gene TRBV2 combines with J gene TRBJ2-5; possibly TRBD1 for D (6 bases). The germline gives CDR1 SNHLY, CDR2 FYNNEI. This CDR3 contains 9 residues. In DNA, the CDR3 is TGTGCCAGCAGGGACAGTACGAACTTC. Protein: CASRDSTNF.

CDR3 residues: CASSSNQQGAPYEQYF. Written as DNA, the CDR3 is TGTGCCAGCAGCTCTAATCAACAGGGGGCCCCCTACGAGCAGTACTTC. The V call is TRBV28, the J call TRBJ2-7; 9 positions match TRBD1. J lost 2 bases, V lost 6 bases, and 11 bases had no gene match. The CDR3 contains 16 residues. Per germline, CDR1 MDHEN and CDR2 SYDVKM.

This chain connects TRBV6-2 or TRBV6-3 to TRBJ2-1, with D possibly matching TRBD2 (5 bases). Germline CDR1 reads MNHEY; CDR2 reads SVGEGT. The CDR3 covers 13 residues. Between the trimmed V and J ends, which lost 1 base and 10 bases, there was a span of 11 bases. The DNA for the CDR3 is TGTGCCAGCAGTTACTTGAGCGGTGGCGAGCAGTTCTTC. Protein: CASSYLSGGEQFF.

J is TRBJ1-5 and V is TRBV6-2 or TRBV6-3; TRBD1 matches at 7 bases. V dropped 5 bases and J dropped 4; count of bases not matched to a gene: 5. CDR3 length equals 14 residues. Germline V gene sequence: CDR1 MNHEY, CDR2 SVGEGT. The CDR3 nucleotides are TGTGCCAGCAGTCACGACAGGGTAAATCAGCCCCAGCATTTT. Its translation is CASSHDRVNQPQHF.

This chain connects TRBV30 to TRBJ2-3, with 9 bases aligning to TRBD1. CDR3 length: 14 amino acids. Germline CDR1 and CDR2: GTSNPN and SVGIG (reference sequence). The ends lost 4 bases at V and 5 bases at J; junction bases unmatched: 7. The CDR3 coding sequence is TGTGCCTGGACCCGGGACAGGGTAAGAGATACGCAGTATTTT. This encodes CAWTRDRVRDTQYF.

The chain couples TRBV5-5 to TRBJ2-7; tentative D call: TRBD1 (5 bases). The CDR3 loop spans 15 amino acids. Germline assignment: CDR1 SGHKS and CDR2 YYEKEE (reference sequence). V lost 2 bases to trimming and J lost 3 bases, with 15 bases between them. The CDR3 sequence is CASSFPVRANYEQYF. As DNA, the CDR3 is TGTGCCAGCAGCTTTCCGGTCAGGGCCAACTACGAGCAGTACTTC.

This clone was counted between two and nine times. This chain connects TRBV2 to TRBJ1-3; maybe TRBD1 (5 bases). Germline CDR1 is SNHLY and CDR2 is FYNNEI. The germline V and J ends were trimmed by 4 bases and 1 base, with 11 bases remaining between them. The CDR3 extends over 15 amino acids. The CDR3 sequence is CASSGQGLSGNTIYF. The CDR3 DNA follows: TGTGCCAGCAGTGGGCAGGGACTTTCTGGAAACACCATATATTTT. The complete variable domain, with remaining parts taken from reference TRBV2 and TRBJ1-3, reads EPEVTQTPSHQVTQMGQEVILRCVPISNHLYFYWYRQILGQKVEFLVSFYNNEISEKSEIFDDQFSVERPDGSNFTLKIRSTKLEDSAMYFCASSGQGLSGNTIYFGEGSWLTVV.

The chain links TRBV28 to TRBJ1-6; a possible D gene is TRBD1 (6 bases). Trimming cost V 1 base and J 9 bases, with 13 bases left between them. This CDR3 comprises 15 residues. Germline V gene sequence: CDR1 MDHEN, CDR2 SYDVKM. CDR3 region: CASSLSGGRGSPLHF. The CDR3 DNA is TGTGCCAGCAGTTTATCGGGGGGCAGAGGTTCACCCCTCCACTTT.

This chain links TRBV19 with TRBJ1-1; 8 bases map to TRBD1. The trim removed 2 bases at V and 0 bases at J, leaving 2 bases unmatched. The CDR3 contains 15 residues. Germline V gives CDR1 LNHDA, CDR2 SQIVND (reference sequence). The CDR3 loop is CASSIRTGLNTEAFF. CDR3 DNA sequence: TGTGCCAGTAGTATACGGACAGGGCTGAACACTGAAGCTTTCTTT. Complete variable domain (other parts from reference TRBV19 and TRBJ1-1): DGGITQSPKYLFRKEGQNVTLSCEQNLNHDAMYWYRQDPGQGLRLIYYSQIVNDFQKGDIAEGYSVSREKKESFPLTVTSAQKNPTAFYLCASSIRTGLNTEAFFGQGTRLTVV.

The DNA of the CDR3 is TGTGCCAGCAGCTTAGGGGGTTCTGGGACAGGGAGGTTTGGCTACACCTTC. Translation gives CASSLGGSGTGRFGYTF. The chain combines TRBV7-2 with TRBJ1-2, with TRBD1 matching 9 bases. The ends lost 1 base at V and 7 bases at J; junction bases unmatched: 13. Germline-derived CDR1 and CDR2 are SGHTA and FQGNSA. The CDR3 covers 17 residues.

DNA of the CDR3: TGTGCCAGTAGTATAGAGGGGGGACTAGCGGGGAGGACCGGGGAGCTGTTTTTT. Translating it yields CASSIEGGLAGRTGELFF. The V and J genes are TRBV19 and TRBJ2-2, with 13 bases identical to TRBD2. After removal of 0 bases from V and 5 bases from J, the junction contained 6 bases not matched to a gene. Germline-derived CDR1 and CDR2 are LNHDA and SQIVND (reference sequence). The length of the CDR3 is 18 residues.